The rows below give T cell receptor beta chains drawn from one sample of a study of post-analysis software for immune sequencing data. MiXCR, run by TCRdb on the PCR reads, gives a single entry per CDR3 protein. The sample carries hundreds of thousands of distinct CDR3 sequences, roughly 27% recorded once. Material for sequencing was blood. The receptors were sampled from a girl aged 10 to 17 with multiple sclerosis. The CDR3 runs from the conserved cysteine through the conserved F or W. D genes are given only for firm matches. Clone sizes are given selectively: once, few, many, or a class where the clone is expanded.

TRBJ2-3	few	TRBV15	13	.	CATSRDQVDTQYF	TGTGCCACCAGCAGAGATCAAGTAGATACGCAGTATTTT
TRBJ2-5	.	TRBV20-1	14	.	CSTAPVATQETQYF	TGCAGTACTGCCCCCGTTGCCACCCAAGAGACCCAGTACTTC
TRBJ2-1	.	TRBV6-6	17	TRBD1	CASSYPDRVSSYNEQFF	TGTGCCAGCAGTTACCCGGACAGGGTCAGTTCCTACAATGAGCAGTTCTTC
TRBJ2-5	few	TRBV20-1	13	.	CSATGTAQETQYF	TGCAGTGCTACAGGCACGGCTCAGGAGACCCAGTACTTC
TRBJ1-2	.	TRBV12-3/TRBV12-4	13	.	CASSLPGGSGYTF	TGTGCCAGCAGTCTCCCTGGAGGGTCTGGCTACACCTTC
TRBJ2-3	.	TRBV28	15	TRBD1	CASSSTGTGGITQYF	TGTGCCAGCAGTTCGACCGGGACAGGGGGAATCACGCAGTATTTT
TRBJ2-1	.	TRBV19	14	TRBD2	CASRPGLAVNEQFF	TGTGCCAGTAGGCCGGGACTAGCGGTCAATGAGCAGTTCTTC
TRBJ2-6	few	TRBV11-2	16	.	CASTTGVLPGANVLTF	TGTGCCAGCACCACCGGGGTATTACCTGGGGCCAACGTCCTGACTTTC
TRBJ2-1	.	TRBV6-2/TRBV6-3	18	.	CASSTLHGARGEYNEQFF	TGTGCCAGCAGTACCCTCCACGGGGCTAGAGGAGAATACAATGAGCAGTTCTTC
TRBJ2-7	many	TRBV20-1	14	TRBD2	CSALLAGVSYEQYF	TGCAGTGCACTCCTAGCGGGAGTCTCCTACGAGCAGTACTTC
TRBJ2-7	few	TRBV28	14	.	CASRRSTGSYEQYF	TGTGCCAGCAGGAGGTCCACAGGCTCCTACGAGCAGTACTTC
TRBJ2-5	.	TRBV28	13	.	CASRRMGQLAQYF	TGTGCCAGCAGGCGGATGGGACAACTGGCCCAGTACTTC
TRBJ1-5	.	TRBV29-1	13	.	CSVRTVSGGPQHF	TGCAGCGTAAGGACAGTCTCGGGAGGGCCCCAGCATTTT